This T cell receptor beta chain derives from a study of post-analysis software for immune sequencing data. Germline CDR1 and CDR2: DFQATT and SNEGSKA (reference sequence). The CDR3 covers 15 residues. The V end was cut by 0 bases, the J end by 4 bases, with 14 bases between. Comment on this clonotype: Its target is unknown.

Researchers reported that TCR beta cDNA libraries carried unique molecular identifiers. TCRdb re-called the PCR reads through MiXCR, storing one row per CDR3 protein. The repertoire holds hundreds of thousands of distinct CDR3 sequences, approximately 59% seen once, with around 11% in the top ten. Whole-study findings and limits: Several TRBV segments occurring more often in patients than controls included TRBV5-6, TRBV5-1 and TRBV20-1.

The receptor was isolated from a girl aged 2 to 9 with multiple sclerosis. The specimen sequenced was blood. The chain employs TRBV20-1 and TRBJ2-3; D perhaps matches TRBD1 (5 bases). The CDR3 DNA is TGCAGTGCTAGAGATAGCCCAGGGATCTCAGATACGCAGTATTTT. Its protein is CSARDSPGISDTQYF.